The rows below give T cell receptor beta chains drawn from one sample of a study of Graves' ophthalmopathy and Graves' hyperthyroidism. TCRdb redid the calling of the multiplex PCR reads with MiXCR, one entry per CDR3 protein. Found here are hundreds of thousands of distinct CDR3 sequences, 22% of them singletons; the top ten hold more than 5.5%. What was sequenced was peripheral blood. These receptors all come from a young woman with stable Graves' hyperthyroidism. Some clones in this sample may be carry-over from other donors' samples. The CDR3 runs from the conserved cysteine through the conserved F or W. The D gene is left open where the match is weak. Size is stated for part of the rows, as once, few or many counts, or as a class when the clone is expanded.

j_call,clone_size,d_call,v_call,cdr3_aa,cdr3_nt
TRBJ2-5,many,.,TRBV9,CASSVSGQGGIAQETQYF,TGTGCCAGCAGCGTGTCAGGTCAAGGCGGGATCGCCCAAGAGACCCAGTACTTC
TRBJ2-7,many,.,TRBV6-1,CASSRRAGQDEQYF,TGTGCCAGCAGTCGCCGGGCAGGGCAGGACGAGCAGTACTTC
TRBJ2-7,.,TRBD1,TRBV5-1,CATPDRALYEQYF,TGCGCCACCCCGGACAGGGCCTTATACGAGCAGTACTTC
TRBJ1-6,many,TRBD1,TRBV6-1,CASSQLPGQGGPPLHF,TGTGCCAGCAGTCAATTACCGGGACAGGGAGGTCCACCCCTCCACTTT
TRBJ1-5,.,.,TRBV28,CASAAEMGGNQPQHF,TGTGCCAGCGCCGCCGAAATGGGGGGAAATCAGCCCCAGCATTTT
TRBJ2-4,many,TRBD2,TRBV20-1,CSAGRAGSTSKNIQYF,TGCAGTGCAGGGAGGGCAGGGAGTACGTCCAAAAACATTCAGTACTTC
TRBJ2-7,many,TRBD2,TRBV30,CAWSVSGSYTDLHEQYF,TGTGCCTGGAGTGTTAGCGGGAGTTATACCGACTTACACGAGCAGTACTTC
TRBJ2-7,many,TRBD2,TRBV12-3/TRBV12-4,CASTPGLYNEQYF,TGTGCCAGCACCCCGGGACTATACAACGAGCAGTACTTC
TRBJ1-5,many,.,TRBV19,CASGWPQHF,TGTGCCAGTGGATGGCCCCAGCATTTT
TRBJ1-1,many,.,TRBV20-1,CSARPGGEAFF,TGCAGTGCTCGGCCGGGGGGGGAAGCTTTCTTT
TRBJ2-5,.,.,TRBV20-1,CSATEGGTEETQYF,TGCAGTGCAACGGAGGGGGGGACCGAAGAGACCCAGTACTTC
TRBJ1-3,many,.,TRBV5-1,CASSLISGSSGNTIYF,TGCGCCAGCAGCTTGATCTCAGGGAGCTCTGGAAACACCATATATTTT
TRBJ1-5,.,.,TRBV7-8,CASSSLGFHQPQHF,TGTGCCAGCAGCTCCCTAGGGTTCCATCAGCCCCAGCATTTT
TRBJ1-1,many,.,TRBV27,CASRRGSMNTEAFF,TGTGCCAGCAGAAGGGGGAGCATGAACACTGAAGCTTTCTTT
TRBJ1-6,many,.,TRBV12-3/TRBV12-4,CASSLRNSNNSPLHF,TGTGCCAGCAGTTTGAGGAACAGCAATAATTCACCCCTCCACTTT
TRBJ2-7,few,.,TRBV20-1,CSARASDWSSYEQYF,TGCAGTGCTAGAGCCTCGGACTGGAGCTCCTACGAGCAGTACTTC
TRBJ2-7,.,TRBD2,TRBV10-3,CAIRALAGGTYEQYF,TGTGCCATCAGAGCTCTAGCGGGGGGAACCTACGAGCAGTACTTC
TRBJ2-2,few,.,TRBV3-1,CASSQVVTTANTGELFF,TGTGCCAGCAGCCAAGTTGTGACGACCGCGAACACCGGGGAGCTGTTTTTT
TRBJ1-1,.,.,TRBV19,CASSIGESEAFF,TGTGCCAGTAGTATCGGGGAGTCTGAAGCTTTCTTT
TRBJ1-2,few,TRBD1,TRBV9,CVSSVQGDYGYTF,TGTGTCAGCAGCGTACAGGGGGACTATGGCTACACCTTC
TRBJ1-5,.,TRBD1,TRBV20-1,CSARDRAGGVGQPQHF,TGCAGTGCTAGAGATCGGGCAGGGGGCGTCGGACAGCCCCAGCATTTT
TRBJ2-7,many,TRBD2,TRBV28,CASGLAFYEQYF,TGTGCCAGCGGACTAGCGTTCTACGAGCAGTACTTC
TRBJ1-2,many,.,TRBV28,CASSSPGDYGYTF,TGTGCCAGCAGTTCCCCAGGGGACTATGGCTACACCTTC
TRBJ1-1,many,.,TRBV12-3/TRBV12-4,CASRGFGGRGTEAFF,TGTGCCAGCAGGGGTTTCGGGGGGCGAGGGACTGAAGCTTTCTTT
TRBJ2-5,many,TRBD1,TRBV30,CAWSKETGPSSTQYF,TGTGCCTGGAGTAAGGAGACAGGGCCGAGTTCGACCCAGTACTTC
TRBJ1-2,.,.,TRBV7-2,CASSLSPRRGYTF,TGTGCCAGCAGCTTAAGCCCCCGGCGGGGCTACACCTTC
TRBJ2-7,few,.,TRBV30,CAWSENRAYEQYF,TGTGCCTGGAGCGAAAACAGGGCCTACGAGCAGTACTTC
TRBJ2-5,many,TRBD1,TRBV6-5,CASSYRGRGQYEETQYF,TGTGCCAGCAGTTACAGGGGACGGGGACAGTACGAGGAGACCCAGTACTTC
TRBJ2-4,many,.,TRBV28,CASSLPRDGGKNIQYF,TGTGCCAGCAGTTTACCGCGGGATGGGGGCAAAAACATTCAGTACTTC
TRBJ2-7,once,.,TRBV27,CASSLRGPGSYEQYF,TGTGCCAGCAGTTTAAGGGGCCCTGGCTCCTACGAGCAGTACTTC
TRBJ2-7,many,.,TRBV11-2,CASRLNANEQYF,TGTGCCAGCAGACTTAATGCGAACGAGCAGTACTTC
TRBJ2-4,.,.,TRBV28,CASSLPGLGGNIQYF,TGTGCCAGCAGCCTACCGGGCCTCGGAGGGAACATTCAGTATTTC
TRBJ1-5,many,.,TRBV6-2/TRBV6-3,CASSPVGFNQPQHF,TGTGCCAGCAGCCCGGTGGGTTTCAATCAGCCCCAGCATTTT
TRBJ1-1,many,TRBD1,TRBV6-5,CASRSRQGALDTEAFF,TGTGCCAGCAGGTCTCGACAGGGGGCTTTGGACACTGAAGCTTTCTTT
TRBJ2-5,many,TRBD2,TRBV28,CASGAGGEETQYF,TGTGCCAGCGGGGCGGGGGGGGAAGAGACCCAGTACTTC
TRBJ2-5,many,TRBD1,TRBV12-3/TRBV12-4,CASSFGDRGLLETQYF,TGTGCCAGCAGTTTCGGGGACAGGGGGCTTTTGGAGACCCAGTACTTC
TRBJ1-2,.,.,TRBV15,CATSHDRTYGYTF,TGTGCCACCAGCCACGACAGGACCTATGGCTACACCTTC
TRBJ2-5,many,.,TRBV12-3/TRBV12-4,CASSSARPQETQYF,TGTGCCAGCAGTTCAGCCAGACCCCAAGAGACCCAGTACTTC
TRBJ2-4,.,.,TRBV5-1,CASSLETAPGRIKYF,TGCGCCAGCAGCTTGGAGACTGCGCCCGGTCGGATTAAGTACTTC
TRBJ2-7,many,.,TRBV20-1,CSARAGATYEQYF,TGCAGTGCTAGAGCGGGAGCAACCTACGAGCAGTACTTC
TRBJ2-7,.,TRBD2,TRBV4-2,CASSQEVSGGHYEQYF,TGTGCCAGCAGCCAAGAGGTTAGCGGGGGACACTACGAGCAGTACTTC
TRBJ1-2,many,TRBD1,TRBV6-2/TRBV6-3,CASKTYDRVRGYTF,TGTGCCAGCAAGACCTATGACAGGGTTCGAGGCTACACCTTC